One sample yielded the 27 T cell receptor beta chains listed below, sequenced in a study of response to subunit inactivated influenza vaccine. A single record per CDR3 protein comes from TCRdb applying MiXCR to the RT-PCR reads. Among roughly 700,000 distinct CDR3 sequences listed, less than 20% were seen once. The material was PBMCs from blood, obtained 12 days after vaccination. These TCRs come from a man aged 45-65 years who received an inactivated influenza vaccine.

This clonotype has more than one count but fewer than ten. J is TRBJ1-3 and V is TRBV28, with a tentative D call TRBD1 (6 bases). V was clipped by 3 bases and J by 0 bases, with 12 bases between them. Germline-derived CDR1 and CDR2 are MDHEN and SYDVKM. The CDR3 consists of 16 residues. This chain's CDR3 is CASSFGGASSGNTIYF. CDR3 sequence (DNA): TGTGCCAGCAGTTTCGGGGGCGCAAGCTCTGGAAACACCATATATTTT.

This clonotype was seen only a few times. The V call is TRBV3-1, the J call TRBJ2-7, with TRBD1 matching 7 bases. Unmatched junction bases numbered 10, after V lost 2 bases and J lost 9 bases. The length of the CDR3 is 14 residues. From germline, CDR1 is LGHDT and CDR2 YNNKEL (reference sequence). The CDR3 protein is CASSQPDRENWQYF. For the CDR3, the DNA is TGTGCCAGCAGCCAACCCGACAGGGAGAATTGGCAGTACTTC.

This clonotype was detected only a few times. The J gene is TRBJ2-1, the V gene TRBV20-1; 8 nucleotides agree with TRBD2. V lost 0 bases, J lost 0 bases, and 4 bases stayed unmatched. CDR3 length: 16 amino acids. CDR1 is DFQATT and CDR2 is SNEGSKA in the germline V gene (reference sequence). CDR3 protein: CSARELAGSSYNEQFF. The CDR3 bases are TGCAGTGCTAGAGAGTTAGCGGGAAGCTCCTACAATGAGCAGTTCTTC.

This clonotype was observed a few times. The CDR3 loop is CASSPRTGVSQETQYF. In DNA, the CDR3 is TGTGCCAGCAGCCCTCGGACAGGAGTAAGCCAAGAGACCCAGTACTTC. V is TRBV9 and J is TRBJ2-5, with 7 bases matching TRBD1. This CDR3 has 16 amino acids. V lost 4 bases, J lost 1 base, and 10 bases stayed unmatched. Germline V gene sequence: CDR1 SGDLS, CDR2 YYNGEE.

The DNA for the CDR3 is TGTGCCAGCAGCCCTTCGTTACTAGCGGGATATGAGACCCAGTACTTC. Amino acid sequence: CASSPSLLAGYETQYF. This chain connects TRBV7-8 to TRBJ2-5; 10 bases fit TRBD2. Per the germline V gene, CDR1 is SGHVS and CDR2 is FQNEAQ. The CDR3 covers 16 residues. Trimming at V came to 5 bases and at J to 5 bases, leaving 11 bases not matched to a gene. Drawing the rest from reference TRBV7-8 and TRBJ2-5, the complete variable domain is GAGVSQSPRYKVAKRGQDVALRCDPISGHVSLFWYQQALGQGPEFLTYFQNEAQLDKSGLPSDRFFAERPEGSVSTLKIQRTQQEDSAVYLCASSPSLLAGYETQYFGPGTRLLVL.

This clonotype was detected many times. The chain recombines TRBV7-2 with TRBJ2-7; 9 bases match TRBD2. The V segment lost 3 bases and the J segment 6 bases; nucleotides outside the gene matches: 6. Germline assignment: CDR1 SGHTA and CDR2 FQGNSA. The CDR3 runs to 14 residues. CDR3 nucleotide sequence: TGTGCCAGCAGCTTCATAGCGGGAGAGGGCGAGCAGTACTTC. Amino acids: CASSFIAGEGEQYF.

The V gene is TRBV11-2, the J gene TRBJ2-5, with D possibly being TRBD2 (5 bases). There are 13 residues in the CDR3. Deletions cut 6 bases from V and 5 bases from J, with 13 bases between. The V gene's germline CDR1 is SGHAT and CDR2 FQNNGV. CDR3 loop: CASSRVRAETQYF. In nucleotides, the CDR3 is TGTGCCAGCAGTCGCGTGAGGGCCGAGACCCAGTACTTC.

The V and J genes are TRBV7-2 and TRBJ1-4, with 9 bases aligning to TRBD1. This CDR3 spans 16 amino acids. Per germline, CDR1 SGHTA and CDR2 FQGNSA. Trimming cost V 1 base and J 4 bases; bases outside gene matches: 4. The CDR3 loop reads CASSLVLGQGNEKLFF. Here the CDR3 DNA reads TGTGCCAGCAGCTTAGTTTTGGGACAGGGTAATGAAAAACTGTTTTTT.

The V call is TRBV7-9, the J call TRBJ1-1; TRBD1 agrees at 7 bases. Germline V gene lookup returns CDR1 SEHNR and CDR2 FQNEAQ (reference sequence). This CDR3 has 16 amino acids. The J segment lost 5 bases and the V segment lost 3 bases, leaving 12 bases of the junction unmatched. The CDR3 here is CASSFPQTGRDTEAFF. For the CDR3, the DNA is TGTGCCAGCAGCTTCCCACAGACAGGGAGGGATACTGAAGCTTTCTTT.

This clonotype has a handful of counts. V gene TRBV30 combines with J gene TRBJ2-2; D not certain. Trimming removed 2 bases from V and 8 bases from J, with 9 bases in between. The CDR3 loop spans 12 amino acids. Germline CDR1 reads GTSNPN; CDR2 reads SVGIG (reference sequence). The CDR3 DNA sequence: TGTGCCTGGAGTCAAATCCCGGGGGAGCTGTTTTTT. This sequence encodes CAWSQIPGELFF.

This chain connects TRBV5-1 to TRBJ1-1; 10 bases agree with TRBD1. The CDR3 extends over 15 amino acids. The J segment lost 1 base and the V segment lost 4 bases, leaving 4 bases of the junction unmatched. Germline lookup yields CDR1 SGHRS and CDR2 YFSETQ. The CDR3 DNA reads TGCGCCAGCAGCAAAGGACAGGGGGGGAACACTGAAGCTTTCTTT. Its protein product is CASSKGQGGNTEAFF. Using reference TRBV5-1 and TRBJ1-1 for the parts outside the CDR3, the full variable domain is KAGVTQTPRYLIKTRGQQVTLSCSPISGHRSVSWYQQTPGQGLQFLFEYFSETQRNKGNFPGRFSGRQFSNSRSEMNVSTLELGDSALYLCASSKGQGGNTEAFFGQGTRLTVV.

This clonotype was observed a handful of times. The gene calls are TRBV20-1 and TRBJ2-1; tentative D call: TRBD2 (5 bases). Germline V gene data show CDR1 as DFQATT and CDR2 as SNEGSKA (reference sequence). V shed 6 bases and J shed 6 bases, with 12 bases lying between them. The CDR3 has 12 residues. CDR3 in amino acids: CSAKSRGNEQFF. In DNA form, the CDR3 reads TGCAGTGCAAAATCTCGGGGCAATGAGCAGTTCTTC.

The chain uses TRBV29-1 and TRBJ1-1; 8 bases are a match to TRBD1. Germline V lookup: CDR1 SQVTM, CDR2 ANQGSEA. The CDR3 extends over 13 amino acids. J was trimmed by 10 bases and V by 3 bases; bases with no gene match: 10. The CDR3 spells CSVDAGGGLGAFF. The DNA for the CDR3 is TGCAGCGTTGACGCAGGGGGCGGTCTTGGAGCTTTCTTT. Full variable domain (missing parts from reference TRBV29-1 and TRBJ1-1): SAVISQKPSRDICQRGTSLTIQCQVDSQVTMMFWYRQQPGQSLTLIATANQGSEATYESGFVIDKFPISRPNLTFSTLTVSNMSPEDSSIYLCSVDAGGGLGAFFGQGTRLTVV.

The rearrangement links TRBV5-1 to TRBJ1-2; TRBD1 agrees at 8 bases. CDR1 and CDR2 (germline): SGHRS, YFSETQ. The CDR3 is 16 residues long. The V and J ends lost 5 bases and 2 bases, in that order; junction bases with no gene match: 11. The CDR3 sequence: CASRELYRGSNYGYTF. The CDR3 DNA sequence: TGCGCCAGCAGAGAATTATACAGGGGGTCGAACTATGGCTACACCTTC.

CDR3 region: CASDGVSGANVLTF. The CDR3 region has the DNA TGTGCCAGTGACGGTGTTTCTGGGGCCAACGTCCTGACTTTC. The V gene is TRBV6-2 or TRBV6-3, the J gene TRBJ2-6, with D unresolved. The V end was cut by 9 bases, the J end by 1 base, with 10 bases between. The length of the CDR3 is 14 residues. Germline CDR1 and CDR2: MNHEY and SVGEGT.

V is TRBV5-2 and J is TRBJ2-2; the table assigns TRBD2, which was not confirmed against the DNA. TRBV5-2 counts as a pseudogene. This CDR3 has 19 residues. The CDR3 spells CASSGPGLAGGRYTGELFF. The DNA for the CDR3 is TGTGCCAGCAGCGGGCCGGGACTAGCGGGGGGTCGTTACACCGGGGAGCTGTTTTTT.

This chain joins TRBV5-1 and TRBJ2-5; no definite D call. There are 14 residues in the CDR3. V was pared by 7 bases and J by 5 bases, with 18 bases between. Germline V gene data show CDR1 as SGHRS and CDR2 as YFSETQ. In DNA, the CDR3 is TGCGCCAGCGGAAGATCTACATTGGGGGAGACCCAGTACTTC. Encoded protein: CASGRSTLGETQYF.

The chain couples TRBV15 to TRBJ2-1; D gene uncertain. Trimming cost V 0 bases and J 2 bases, with 14 bases left between them. CDR1 and CDR2 (germline): LNHNV, YYDKDF (reference sequence). The CDR3 extends over 17 amino acids. CDR3 in DNA: TGTGCCACCAGCAGAGATTACTTCCTCGCTGCCTACAATGAGCAGTTCTTC. Translation gives CATSRDYFLAAYNEQFF.

The CDR3 bases are TGTGCCAGCAGGCAGGCCGGGACAGCCAACGTCCTGACTTTC. The encoded protein is CASRQAGTANVLTF. V gene TRBV12-3 or TRBV12-4 combines with J gene TRBJ2-6; D may be TRBD1 (6 bases). The V end lost 6 bases, the J end lost 7 bases, and 13 bases lay between the germline ends. This CDR3 comprises 14 residues.

The CDR3 protein is CASSLAPAGTDTQYF. CDR3 sequence (DNA): TGTGCCAGCAGCTTGGCCCCGGCAGGCACAGATACGCAGTATTTT. The J gene is TRBJ2-3, the V gene TRBV7-9; unclear D gene. The CDR3 runs to 15 residues. Trimming removed 3 bases from V and 1 base from J, with 11 bases in between. Germline V gene sequence: CDR1 SEHNR, CDR2 FQNEAQ (reference sequence).

This chain uses TRBV5-1 with TRBJ1-2; possible D gene TRBD1, 5 bases. V shed 4 bases and J shed 2 bases, with 9 bases lying between them. The CDR3 loop spans 13 amino acids. Germline CDR1 and CDR2: SGHRS and YFSETQ. CDR3 region: CASSGDGNYGYTF. The CDR3 DNA sequence: TGCGCCAGCAGCGGGGACGGGAACTATGGCTACACCTTC.

In this sample, this clonotype turned up a few times. The J gene is TRBJ2-3, the V gene TRBV4-2; possible D gene TRBD1, 5 bases. CDR3 length: 14 amino acids. V was shortened by 1 base and J by 2 bases, with 7 bases between the two germline ends. Germline CDR1 and CDR2: LGHNA and YNFKEQ. This CDR3 is CASSQGQYTDTQYF. CDR3 bases: TGTGCCAGCAGCCAAGGACAGTACACAGATACGCAGTATTTT.

This clonotype was picked up one time. V is TRBV11-2 and J is TRBJ2-5; 14 positions match TRBD2. Germline CDR1 SGHAT, CDR2 FQNNGV. CDR3 size: 19 residues. J lost 2 bases, V lost 6 bases, and 14 bases had no gene match. CDR3: CASSLRRLAGGRGQETQYF. The CDR3 bases are TGTGCCAGCAGTCTACGGCGACTAGCGGGAGGGAGGGGACAAGAGACCCAGTACTTC.

This chain uses TRBV12-3 or TRBV12-4 with TRBJ2-1; D may match TRBD1 or TRBD2 (6 bases each). The CDR3 extends over 15 amino acids. Trimming took 3 bases from V and 7 from J, leaving 16 bases between them. In DNA, the CDR3 is TGTGCCAGCAGTTTCCGAGGGGGGCAGGGGAATGAGCAGTTCTTC. Encoded protein: CASSFRGGQGNEQFF.

This clonotype was counted ten times or more. The rearrangement uses TRBV4-2 and TRBJ1-6; a weak D match, TRBD1 (5 bases). Germline V CDR1 and CDR2: LGHNA, YNFKEQ. CDR3 size: 16 residues. V dropped 2 bases and J dropped 8 bases, with 16 bases sitting between them. The CDR3 region is CASSQFLQGGDSPLHF. The CDR3 region has the DNA TGTGCCAGCAGCCAATTCCTTCAGGGTGGGGATTCACCCCTCCACTTT.

The chain has TRBV7-6 and TRBJ1-6, with 8 bases aligning to TRBD1. Germline V gene sequence: CDR1 SGHVS, CDR2 FNYEAQ. The CDR3 runs to 15 residues. V shed 0 bases, J shed 5 bases, and the junction held 0 bases outside the gene matches. As DNA, the CDR3 is TGTGCCAGCAGCTTAGCGGGACAGGATAATTCACCCCTCCACTTT. As protein: CASSLAGQDNSPLHF.

The chain couples TRBV7-2 to TRBJ2-1, with D perhaps matching TRBD1 or TRBD2 (6 bases each). Germline values: CDR1 SGHTA, CDR2 FQGNSA. Trimming left V 0 bases short and J 1 base short, with 13 bases between. This CDR3 comprises 17 residues. The DNA of the CDR3 is TGTGCCAGCAGCTTAGCGGGGGCGGGGCTATCCTACAATGAGCAGTTCTTC. Translation gives CASSLAGAGLSYNEQFF. The full variable domain, in which reference TRBV7-2 and TRBJ2-1 provide the parts outside the CDR3, is GAGVSQSPSNKVTEKGKDVELRCDPISGHTALYWYRQSLGQGLEFLIYFQGNSAPDKSGLPSDRFSAERTGGSVSTLTIQRTQQEDSAVYLCASSLAGAGLSYNEQFFGPGTRLTVL.